A single sample is the source of the 17 T cell receptor beta chains below, sequenced in a study of T cells after yellow fever vaccination (dated by TCRdb to about 2019). What this sample's treatment or condition label stands for: live attenuated yellow fever vaccine strain. The library was prepared using 5' RACE. TCRdb lists the instrument as Illumina HiSeq 2500. Through fastp at Q25 and MiXCR, TCRdb rebuilt clones from the public reads, retaining in-frame beta chains. Identical CDR3 proteins give one entry, which carries the most common genes and DNA. The table for this sample lists tens of thousands of distinct CDR3 sequences; approximately 5% of them were counted only once. About an eighth of the sample is in the top ten clones. The input for sequencing was PBMCs, either bulk or a sorted T-cell subset (CD4+, CD8+, memory, or dextramer-sorted; not recorded which), taken 15 days after the yellow fever booster vaccination. The origin of the receptors is a man aged 25 to 45 who received the YFV17D yellow fever vaccine.

This clonotype appeared many times. The chain links TRBV20-1 to TRBJ1-2; D remains ambiguous. Germline assignment: CDR1 DFQATT and CDR2 SNEGSKA (reference sequence). This CDR3 has 12 residues. Deletions cut 0 bases from V and 6 bases from J, with 8 bases between. The CDR3 bases are TGCAGTGCTAGAGAGCAGGAACATGGCTACACCTTC. This codes for CSAREQEHGYTF.

This clonotype occurred many times. This chain uses TRBV6-1 with TRBJ2-6; a possible D gene is TRBD1 (5 bases). Germline V gene lookup returns CDR1 MNHNS and CDR2 SASEGT. The CDR3 has 16 residues. Trimming removed 7 bases at V and 3 bases at J, with 16 bases between. The CDR3 reads CASTKQPGFGANVLTF. The CDR3 DNA reads TGTGCCAGCACTAAGCAACCAGGGTTTGGGGCCAACGTCCTGACTTTC.

Sample share makes this clonotype medium-sized. The chain joins TRBV7-2 to TRBJ2-7; D perhaps matches TRBD1 (5 bases). The CDR3 has 16 amino acids. Between the trimmed V and J ends, which lost 3 bases and 3 bases, there was a span of 18 bases. Germline assignment: CDR1 SGHTA and CDR2 FQGNSA. The CDR3 nucleotides are TGTGCCAGCAGCTTCTTCGACAGTAGGCCAAACTACGAGCAGTACTTC. Translation: CASSFFDSRPNYEQYF.

This clonotype qualifies as medium-sized. The gene calls are TRBV20-1 and TRBJ2-7; 8 positions agree with TRBD2. V was clipped by 3 bases and J by 0 bases; unmatched bases: 16. Germline assignment: CDR1 DFQATT and CDR2 SNEGSKA (reference sequence). The length of the CDR3 is 18 residues. The CDR3 DNA is TGCAGTGCTAGTGGGGGGGGAGCGGGAGCCTTAGGCTCCTACGAGCAGTACTTC. It translates to CSASGGGAGALGSYEQYF.

A note on this clonotype: This clone may be a read error of a much larger clone one base away. The chain carries TRBV12-3 or TRBV12-4 and TRBJ2-1; D uncertain. V lost 3 bases and J 2 bases, leaving 11 bases between the germline ends. The CDR3 contains 15 residues. The CDR3 protein is CASSLSARTYNEQFF. Here the CDR3 DNA reads TGTGCCAGCAGTTTGAGCGCGAGGACCTACAATGAGCAGTTCTTC.

This clonotype was seen ten or more times. The rearrangement uses TRBV18 and TRBJ2-7; the D gene is possibly TRBD1 (6 bases). The CDR3 consists of 13 residues. CDR1 KGHSH and CDR2 LQKENI come from the germline V gene. The V end was cut by 8 bases, the J end by 3 bases, with 14 bases between. The CDR3 bases are TGTGCCAGCCGTCACCGGGACAACTACGAGCAGTACTTC. Translated: CASRHRDNYEQYF.

This clonotype showed up many times. The chain has TRBV5-1 and TRBJ2-3; TRBD2 is a possible D gene (5 bases). The germline V and J ends were trimmed by 4 bases and 0 bases, with 9 bases remaining between them. CDR3 length: 14 residues. Looked up from germline, CDR1 is SGHRS and CDR2 is YFSETQ. The CDR3 nucleotides read TGCGCCAGCAGCGGAGGTGGGAGCACAGATACGCAGTATTTT. Translating it yields CASSGGGSTDTQYF. Variable domain in full (rest from reference TRBV5-1 and TRBJ2-3): KAGVTQTPRYLIKTRGQQVTLSCSPISGHRSVSWYQQTPGQGLQFLFEYFSETQRNKGNFPGRFSGRQFSNSRSEMNVSTLELGDSALYLCASSGGGSTDTQYFGPGTRLTVL.

This clonotype occurred many times. The V and J genes are TRBV20-1 and TRBJ2-5, with 11 bases matching TRBD2. The CDR3 spans 15 residues. Germline values: CDR1 DFQATT, CDR2 SNEGSKA (reference sequence). V lost 0 bases to trimming and J lost 4 bases; unmatched junction nucleotides: 4. CDR3 loop: CSARDQTSGIETQYF. In DNA, the CDR3 is TGCAGTGCTAGAGATCAGACTAGCGGGATAGAGACCCAGTACTTC.

This clonotype was seen many times. J is TRBJ1-5 and V is TRBV20-1, with 7 bases identical to TRBD1. The CDR3 is 17 residues long. The germline V gene encodes CDR1 DFQATT and CDR2 SNEGSKA (reference sequence). The junction had 12 bases not matched to a gene; V was cut back by 3 bases and J by 1 base. The CDR3 nucleotides read TGCAGTGCTAGGTTTCCTCTCCGACAGGGCAGCAATCAGCCCCAGCATTTT. Its translation is CSARFPLRQGSNQPQHF.

The sample holds many counts of this clonotype. J is TRBJ2-1 and V is TRBV29-1; D gene ambiguous. The CDR3 consists of 11 residues. CDR1 is SQVTM and CDR2 is ANQGSEA in the germline V gene. V lost 6 bases and J 6 bases, leaving 9 bases between the germline ends. CDR3 protein: CSVLVFNEQFF. The DNA of the CDR3 is TGCAGCGTCTTAGTGTTCAATGAGCAGTTCTTC.

This clonotype was seen repeatedly, ten times or more. The chain employs TRBV29-1 and TRBJ2-5; tentatively, D is TRBD2 (7 bases). Germline CDR1 reads SQVTM; CDR2 reads ANQGSEA. This CDR3 is built from 13 residues. V shed 1 base and J shed 7 bases, with 13 bases lying between them. The CDR3 nucleotides read TGCAGCGTTGAAGCAGGGAGGGGGGGGACCCAGTACTTC. Its protein is CSVEAGRGGTQYF.

This clonotype has at least ten counts. The V call is TRBV20-1, the J call TRBJ2-4, with D possibly called TRBD1 or TRBD2 (5 bases each). Germline values: CDR1 DFQATT, CDR2 SNEGSKA (reference sequence). V was pared by 5 bases and J by 0 bases, with 17 bases between. The CDR3 spans 16 residues. In DNA, the CDR3 is TGCAGTGCTGGGCTCCGGGACGCCCTAGCCAAAAACATTCAGTACTTC. Translation: CSAGLRDALAKNIQYF.

This clonotype was seen at least ten times. The chain uses TRBV18 and TRBJ1-6; D is unclear. Trimming took 2 bases from V and 0 from J, leaving 11 bases between them. This CDR3 is 17 amino acids long. CDR1 KGHSH and CDR2 LQKENI come from the germline V gene. The DNA for the CDR3 is TGTGCCAGCTCACCATTTCCCGGGAGCTCCTATAATTCACCCCTCCACTTT. Translation: CASSPFPGSSYNSPLHF.

This clonotype appeared many times. V is TRBV7-2 and J is TRBJ2-2; 8 bases fit TRBD1. There are 15 residues in the CDR3. V dropped 5 bases and J dropped 5; count of bases not matched to a gene: 7. Germline CDR1 SGHTA, CDR2 FQGNSA. CDR3 protein: CASSQGQGGTGELFF. CDR3 DNA sequence: TGTGCCAGCAGCCAAGGACAGGGTGGGACCGGGGAGCTGTTTTTT.

CDR3 protein: CASTQGANSYEQYF. The CDR3 coding sequence is TGTGCCAGCACGCAGGGGGCTAACTCCTACGAGCAGTACTTC. The chain carries TRBV7-9 and TRBJ2-7; 8 nucleotides match TRBD1. Germline CDR1 SEHNR, CDR2 FQNEAQ (reference sequence). The CDR3 consists of 14 residues. The V and J ends lost 7 bases and 0 bases, in that order; junction bases with no gene match: 5.

The table lists this clonotype with many counts. The chain links TRBV11-2 to TRBJ2-1, with D unresolved. The germline V gene has CDR1 SGHAT and CDR2 FQNNGV. This CDR3 comprises 13 residues. V was clipped by 2 bases and J by 5 bases, with 7 bases between them. CDR3: CASSLSLDNEQFF. The CDR3 DNA reads as TGTGCCAGCAGCTTATCCCTGGACAATGAGCAGTTCTTC. The variable domain in full, completed from reference TRBV11-2 and TRBJ2-1, reads EAGVAQSPRYKIIEKRQSVAFWCNPISGHATLYWYQQILGQGPKLLIQFQNNGVVDDSQLPKDRFSAERLKGVDSTLKIQPAKLEDSAVYLCASSLSLDNEQFFGPGTRLTVL.

This clonotype was picked up many times. This chain joins TRBV5-1 and TRBJ2-1; D ambiguous. V shed 0 bases and J shed 4 bases, with 11 bases lying between them. CDR1 is SGHRS, CDR2 YFSETQ, per germline. The length of the CDR3 is 15 residues. This CDR3 reads CASSLEDPGYNEQFF. CDR3 DNA sequence: TGCGCCAGCAGCTTGGAAGACCCAGGATACAATGAGCAGTTCTTC.